This TCR beta chain was identified in a study of cytomegalovirus exposure and HLA in healthy donors. PCR primers comprised 60 Vbeta and 13 Jbeta primers. In the authors' methods: There were 80 million to 95 million unique TCR beta chains by a later count, and some 11 million of them were shared. The assay was immunoSEQ multiplex PCR, and TCRdb's table has in-frame clones only and misses some. V, J and clone size derive from that table, while D and trimming were established from the DNA sequence. The repertoire holds roughly 130,000 clones, with 79% as singletons. Germline assignment: CDR1 GTSNPN and CDR2 SVGIG (reference sequence). This CDR3 contains 13 residues. The V segment lost 4 bases and the J segment 8 bases; nucleotides outside the gene matches: 8. Healthy bone marrow donors made up the cohort. Remarks on this clone: The antigen remains unidentified.

Study observations and caveats: Earlier analysis yielded a pattern in which most TCR beta V segments were productive about 90% or about 30% of the time. The majority of TCR sequences were rare, yet some public TCRs appeared in many donors.

This receptor was identified in a man aged 18 to 35 in good health and CMV-seronegative. The V and J genes are TRBV30 and TRBJ2-1, with TRBD2 identical over 7 bases. The sequencing input was PBMCs. DNA for the CDR3: TGTGCCTGGACTGGGGGGGGTGAATATGAGCAGTTCTTC. It specifies CAWTGGGEYEQFF.